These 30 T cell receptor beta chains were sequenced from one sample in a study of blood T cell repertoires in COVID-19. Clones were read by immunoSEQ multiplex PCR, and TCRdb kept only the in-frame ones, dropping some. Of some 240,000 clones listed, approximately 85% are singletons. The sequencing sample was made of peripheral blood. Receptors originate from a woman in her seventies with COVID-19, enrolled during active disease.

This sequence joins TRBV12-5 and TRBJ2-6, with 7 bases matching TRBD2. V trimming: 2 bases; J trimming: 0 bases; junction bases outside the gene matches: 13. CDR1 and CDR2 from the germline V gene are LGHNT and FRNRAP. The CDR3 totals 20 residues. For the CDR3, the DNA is TGTGCTAGTGGTTTGTCGTTCACGGGGGGATCGGTCTCTGGGGCCAACGTCCTGACTTTC. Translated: CASGLSFTGGSVSGANVLTF.

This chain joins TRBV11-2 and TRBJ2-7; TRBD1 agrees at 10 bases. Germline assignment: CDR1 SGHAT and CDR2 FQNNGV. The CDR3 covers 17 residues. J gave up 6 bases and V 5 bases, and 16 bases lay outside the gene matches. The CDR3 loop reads CASSIRDRGSLVGEQYF. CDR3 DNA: TGTGCCAGCAGCATCCGGGACAGGGGATCCCTAGTGGGCGAGCAGTACTTC.

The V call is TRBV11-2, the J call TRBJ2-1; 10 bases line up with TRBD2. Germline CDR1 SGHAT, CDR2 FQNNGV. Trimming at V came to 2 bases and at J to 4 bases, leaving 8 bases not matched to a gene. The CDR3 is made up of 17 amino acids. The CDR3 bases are TGTGCCAGCAGCTTAATGGCTAGCGGGAGAATTTACAATGAGCAGTTCTTC. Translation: CASSLMASGRIYNEQFF. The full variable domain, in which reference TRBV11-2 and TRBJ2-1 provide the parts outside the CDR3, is EAGVAQSPRYKIIEKRQSVAFWCNPISGHATLYWYQQILGQGPKLLIQFQNNGVVDDSQLPKDRFSAERLKGVDSTLKIQPAKLEDSAVYLCASSLMASGRIYNEQFFGPGTRLTVL.

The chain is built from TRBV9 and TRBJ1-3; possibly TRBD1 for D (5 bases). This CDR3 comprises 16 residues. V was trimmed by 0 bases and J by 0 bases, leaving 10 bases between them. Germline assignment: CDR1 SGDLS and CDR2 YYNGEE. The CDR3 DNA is TGTGCCAGCAGCGTAGCTGGGGCGAGCTCTGGAAACACCATATATTTT. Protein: CASSVAGASSGNTIYF.

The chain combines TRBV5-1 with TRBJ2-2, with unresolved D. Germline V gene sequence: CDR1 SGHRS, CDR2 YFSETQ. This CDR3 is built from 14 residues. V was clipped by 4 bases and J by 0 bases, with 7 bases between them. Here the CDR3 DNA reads TGCGCCAGCAGCCAGACACCGAACACCGGGGAGCTGTTTTTT. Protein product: CASSQTPNTGELFF.

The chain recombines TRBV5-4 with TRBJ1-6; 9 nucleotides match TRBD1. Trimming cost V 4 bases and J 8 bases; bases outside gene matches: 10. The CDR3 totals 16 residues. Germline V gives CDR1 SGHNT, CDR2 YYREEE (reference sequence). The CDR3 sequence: CASSTWTGAWDSPLHF. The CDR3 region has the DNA TGTGCCAGCAGCACCTGGACAGGGGCATGGGATTCACCCCTCCACTTT.

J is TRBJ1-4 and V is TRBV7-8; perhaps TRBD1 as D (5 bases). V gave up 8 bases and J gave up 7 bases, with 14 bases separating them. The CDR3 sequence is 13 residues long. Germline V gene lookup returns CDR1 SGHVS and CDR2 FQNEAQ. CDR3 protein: CASSGSGGEKLFF. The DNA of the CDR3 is TGTGCCAGCTCCGGGTCGGGGGGTGAAAAACTGTTTTTT.

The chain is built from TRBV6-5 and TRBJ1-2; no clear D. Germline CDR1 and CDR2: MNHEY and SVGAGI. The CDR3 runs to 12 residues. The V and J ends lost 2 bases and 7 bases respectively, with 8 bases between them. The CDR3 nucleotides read TGTGCCAGCAGTTACCGGGGTTCTGGCTACACCTTC. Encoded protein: CASSYRGSGYTF.

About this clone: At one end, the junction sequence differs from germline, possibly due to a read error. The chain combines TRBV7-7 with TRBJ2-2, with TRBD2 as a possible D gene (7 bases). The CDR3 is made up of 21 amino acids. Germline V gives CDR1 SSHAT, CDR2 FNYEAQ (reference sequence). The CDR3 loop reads CASSLAPSLWGGQANTGELFF. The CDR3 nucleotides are TGTGCTAGCAGCTTAGCGCCGAGTTTGTGGGGGGGACAAGCGAACACCGGGGAGCTGTTTTTT.

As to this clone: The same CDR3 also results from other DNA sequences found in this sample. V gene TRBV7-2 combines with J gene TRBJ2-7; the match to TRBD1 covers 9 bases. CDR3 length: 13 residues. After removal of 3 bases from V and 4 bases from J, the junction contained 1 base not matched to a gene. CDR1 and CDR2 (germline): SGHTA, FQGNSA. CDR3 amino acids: CASSLDRGYEQYF. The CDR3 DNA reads TGTGCCAGCAGCTTGGACAGGGGATACGAGCAGTACTTC.

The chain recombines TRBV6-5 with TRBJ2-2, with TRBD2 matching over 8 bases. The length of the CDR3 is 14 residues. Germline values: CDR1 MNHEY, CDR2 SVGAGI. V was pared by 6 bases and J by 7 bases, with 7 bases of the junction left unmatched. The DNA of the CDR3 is TGTGCCAGCAGGCGCCGCGGGGGGAGCGGGGAGCTGTTTTTT. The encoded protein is CASRRRGGSGELFF.

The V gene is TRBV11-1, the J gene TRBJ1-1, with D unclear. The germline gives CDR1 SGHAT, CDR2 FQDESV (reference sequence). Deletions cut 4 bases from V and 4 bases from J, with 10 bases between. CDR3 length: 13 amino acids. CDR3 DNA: TGTGCCAGCAGCTCGCAGGTTTCCACTGAAGCTTTCTTT. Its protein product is CASSSQVSTEAFF.

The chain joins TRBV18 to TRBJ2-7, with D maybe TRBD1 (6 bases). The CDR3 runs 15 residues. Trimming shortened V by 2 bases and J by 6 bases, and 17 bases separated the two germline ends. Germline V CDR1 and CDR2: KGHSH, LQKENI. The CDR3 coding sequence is TGTGCCAGCTCACCAGAGACAGGTCACCTGGGCGAGCAGTACTTC. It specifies CASSPETGHLGEQYF.

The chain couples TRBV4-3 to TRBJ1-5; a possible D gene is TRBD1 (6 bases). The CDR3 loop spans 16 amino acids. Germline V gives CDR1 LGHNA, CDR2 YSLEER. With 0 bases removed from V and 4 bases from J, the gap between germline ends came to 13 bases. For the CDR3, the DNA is TGCGCCAGCAGCCAAGACCCAGGTCAGGGGAATCAGCCCCAGCATTTT. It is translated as CASSQDPGQGNQPQHF.

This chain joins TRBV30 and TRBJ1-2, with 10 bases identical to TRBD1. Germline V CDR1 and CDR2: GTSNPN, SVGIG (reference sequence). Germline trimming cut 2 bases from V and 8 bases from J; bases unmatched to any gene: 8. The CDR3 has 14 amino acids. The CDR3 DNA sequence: TGTGCCTGGAGTCAACCGGACAGGGGGAACGGCTACACCTTC. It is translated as CAWSQPDRGNGYTF.

This CDR3 reads CATSRDGHHNSPLHF. CDR3 nucleotides: TGTGCCACCAGCAGAGATGGACATCATAATTCACCCCTCCACTTT. The V gene is TRBV15, the J gene TRBJ1-6; possibly TRBD1 for D (5 bases). CDR3 length: 15 amino acids. CDR1 LNHNV and CDR2 YYDKDF come from the germline V gene (reference sequence). Trimming took off 0 bases at V and 5 bases at J, with 8 bases between the two ends.

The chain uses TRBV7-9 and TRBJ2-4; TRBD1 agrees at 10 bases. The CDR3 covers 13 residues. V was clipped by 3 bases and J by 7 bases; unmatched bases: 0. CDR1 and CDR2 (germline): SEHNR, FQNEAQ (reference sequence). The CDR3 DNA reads TGTGCCAGCAGCTTGGGACAGGGGAACATTCAGTACTTC. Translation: CASSLGQGNIQYF.

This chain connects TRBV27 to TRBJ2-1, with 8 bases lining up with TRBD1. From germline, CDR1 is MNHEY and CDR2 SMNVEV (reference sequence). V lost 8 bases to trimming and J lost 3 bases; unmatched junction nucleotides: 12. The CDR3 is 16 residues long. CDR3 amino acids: CASGQGGAGFYNEQFF. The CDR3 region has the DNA TGTGCCAGCGGACAGGGAGGAGCGGGCTTCTACAATGAGCAGTTCTTC.

The CDR3 loop reads CASSQAQDTSPLHF. The DNA of the CDR3 is TGTGCCAGCAGCCAAGCCCAGGATACGTCCCCCCTCCACTTT. The V and J genes are TRBV4-2 and TRBJ1-6; D is ambiguous. The V and J ends lost 1 base and 13 bases respectively, with 14 bases between them. This CDR3 comprises 14 residues. Germline CDR1 LGHNA, CDR2 YNFKEQ.

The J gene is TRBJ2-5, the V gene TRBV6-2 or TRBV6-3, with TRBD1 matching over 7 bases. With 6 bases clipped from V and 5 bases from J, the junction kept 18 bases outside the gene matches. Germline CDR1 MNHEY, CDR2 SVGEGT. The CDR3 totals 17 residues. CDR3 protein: CASSRTGSLILGETQYF. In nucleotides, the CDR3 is TGTGCCAGCAGCCGGACAGGCTCATTGATCCTTGGGGAGACCCAGTACTTC.

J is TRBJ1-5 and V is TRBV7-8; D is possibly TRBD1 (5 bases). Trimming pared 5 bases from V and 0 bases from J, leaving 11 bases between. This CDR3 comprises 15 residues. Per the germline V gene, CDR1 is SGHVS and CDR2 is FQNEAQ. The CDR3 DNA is TGTGCCAGCAGCCCTTGGGGGGATAGCAATCAGCCCCAGCATTTT. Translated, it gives CASSPWGDSNQPQHF.

CDR3 protein: CASSDQRYEQYF. CDR3 nucleotide sequence: TGTGCCAGCAGTGATCAACGGTACGAGCAGTACTTC. This rearrangement joins TRBV25-1 to TRBJ2-7; D is unresolved. Germline V CDR1 and CDR2: MGHDK, SYGVNS. V was cut by 3 bases and J by 4 bases, with 7 bases left in between. The CDR3 is 12 amino acids.

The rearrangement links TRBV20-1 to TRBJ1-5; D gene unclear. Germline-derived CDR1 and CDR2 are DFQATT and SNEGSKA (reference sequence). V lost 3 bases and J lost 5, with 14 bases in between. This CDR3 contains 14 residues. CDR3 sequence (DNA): TGCAGTGCTAGTTCCGGCCAGGCCCATCAGCCCCAGCATTTT. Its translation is CSASSGQAHQPQHF.

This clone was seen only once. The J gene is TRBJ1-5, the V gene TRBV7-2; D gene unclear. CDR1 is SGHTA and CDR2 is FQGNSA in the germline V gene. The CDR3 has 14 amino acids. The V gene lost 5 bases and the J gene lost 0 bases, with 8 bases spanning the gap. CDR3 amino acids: CASSDSNSNQPQHF. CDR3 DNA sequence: TGTGCCAGCAGCGATAGTAATAGCAATCAGCCCCAGCATTTT.

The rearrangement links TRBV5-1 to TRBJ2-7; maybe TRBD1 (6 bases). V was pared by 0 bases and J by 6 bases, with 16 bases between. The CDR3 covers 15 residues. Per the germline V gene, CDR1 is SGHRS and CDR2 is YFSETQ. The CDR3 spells CASSLEQGPWSEQYF. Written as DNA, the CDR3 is TGCGCCAGCAGCTTGGAACAGGGACCTTGGTCCGAGCAGTACTTC.

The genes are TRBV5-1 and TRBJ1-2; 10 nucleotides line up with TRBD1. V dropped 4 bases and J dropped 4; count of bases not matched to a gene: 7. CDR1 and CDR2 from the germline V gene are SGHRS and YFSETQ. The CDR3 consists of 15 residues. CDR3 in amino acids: CASSNRQGASYGYTF. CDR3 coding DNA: TGCGCCAGCAGCAACCGACAGGGGGCGAGCTATGGCTACACCTTC.

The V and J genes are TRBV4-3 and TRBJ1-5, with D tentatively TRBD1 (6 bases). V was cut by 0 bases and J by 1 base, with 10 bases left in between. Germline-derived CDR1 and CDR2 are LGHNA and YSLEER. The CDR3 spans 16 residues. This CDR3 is CASSQDATGSNQPQHF. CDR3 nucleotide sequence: TGCGCCAGCAGCCAAGATGCTACAGGGAGCAATCAGCCCCAGCATTTT.

In DNA form, the CDR3 reads TGTGCCAGCAGTTACGCGACAGGGGGTGACACTGAAGCTTTCTTT. Translation: CASSYATGGDTEAFF. This rearrangement joins TRBV6-5 to TRBJ1-1; TRBD1 agrees at 9 bases. After removal of 2 bases from V and 3 bases from J, the junction contained 4 bases not matched to a gene. The CDR3 consists of 15 residues. Germline V gene sequence: CDR1 MNHEY, CDR2 SVGAGI.

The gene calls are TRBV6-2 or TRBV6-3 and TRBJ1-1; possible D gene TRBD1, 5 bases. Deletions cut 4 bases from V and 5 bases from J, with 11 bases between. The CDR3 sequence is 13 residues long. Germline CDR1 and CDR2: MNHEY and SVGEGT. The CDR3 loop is CASSSNGGTEAFF. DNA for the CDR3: TGTGCCAGCAGTTCGAACGGGGGAACTGAAGCTTTCTTT.

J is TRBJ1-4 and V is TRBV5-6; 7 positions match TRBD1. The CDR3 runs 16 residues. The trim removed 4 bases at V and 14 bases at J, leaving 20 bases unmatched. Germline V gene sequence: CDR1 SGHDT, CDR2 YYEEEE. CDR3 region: CASSRQGGIDEEWLFF. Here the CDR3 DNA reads TGTGCCAGCAGCAGACAGGGAGGCATTGATGAGGAGTGGCTGTTTTTT.